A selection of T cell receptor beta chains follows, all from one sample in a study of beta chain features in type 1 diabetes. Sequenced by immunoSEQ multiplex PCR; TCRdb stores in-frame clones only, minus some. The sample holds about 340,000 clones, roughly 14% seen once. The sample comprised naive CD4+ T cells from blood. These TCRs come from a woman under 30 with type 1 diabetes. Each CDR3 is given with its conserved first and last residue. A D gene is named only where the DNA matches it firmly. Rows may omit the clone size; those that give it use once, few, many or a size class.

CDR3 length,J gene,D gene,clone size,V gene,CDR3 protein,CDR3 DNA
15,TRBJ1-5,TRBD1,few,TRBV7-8,CASSLQGGSNQPQHF,TGTGCCAGCAGCTTACAGGGGGGAAGCAATCAGCCCCAGCATTTT
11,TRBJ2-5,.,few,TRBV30,CAGEVAETQYF,TGTGCCGGCGAGGTCGCAGAGACCCAGTACTTC
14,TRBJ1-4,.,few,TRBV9,CASSVTWANEKLFF,TGTGCCAGCAGCGTAACCTGGGCAAATGAAAAACTGTTTTTT
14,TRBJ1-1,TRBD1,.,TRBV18,CASSPGQTGEEAFF,TGTGCCAGCTCACCGGGCCAGACAGGGGAGGAAGCTTTCTTT
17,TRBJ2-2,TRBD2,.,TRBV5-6,CASSLVSTSGRVGELFF,TGTGCCAGCAGCCTTGTCTCGACTAGCGGACGGGTCGGGGAGCTGTTTTTT
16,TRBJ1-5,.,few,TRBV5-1,CASSLAGQGSGQPQHF,TGCGCCAGCAGCTTGGCCGGTCAGGGGAGCGGTCAGCCCCAGCATTTT
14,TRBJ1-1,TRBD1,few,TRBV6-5,CASSTGQLNTEAFF,TGTGCCAGCAGCACGGGACAGCTGAACACTGAAGCTTTCTTT
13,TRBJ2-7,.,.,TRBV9,CASSVAGTNEQYF,TGTGCCAGCAGCGTGGCGGGAACCAACGAGCAGTACTTC
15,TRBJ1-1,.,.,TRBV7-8,CASSFSSSGNTEAFF,TGTGCCAGCAGCTTCTCATCATCAGGGAACACTGAAGCTTTCTTT
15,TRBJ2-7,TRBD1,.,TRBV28,CASSFFGTASYEQYF,TGTGCCAGCAGTTTTTTCGGGACAGCCTCCTACGAGCAGTACTTC
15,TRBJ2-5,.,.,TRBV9,CASSVETDSSETQYF,TGTGCCAGCAGCGTAGAAACCGACAGTTCGGAGACCCAGTACTTC
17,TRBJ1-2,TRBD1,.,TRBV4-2,CASSQGTGGRRNYGYTF,TGTGCCAGCAGCCAAGGGACAGGGGGAAGAAGGAACTATGGCTACACCTTC
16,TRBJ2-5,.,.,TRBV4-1,CASSHRGARNQETQYF,TGCGCCAGCAGCCACCGGGGGGCCAGAAACCAAGAGACCCAGTACTTC
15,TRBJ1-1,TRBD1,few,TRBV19,CASSRDRGRVTEAFF,TGTGCCAGTAGCCGGGACAGGGGGCGCGTCACTGAAGCTTTCTTT
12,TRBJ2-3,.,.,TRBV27,CASSFGGRTQYF,TGTGCCAGCAGTTTCGGGGGGCGGACGCAGTATTTT
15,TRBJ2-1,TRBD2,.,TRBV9,CASTPGTSGSSEQFF,TGTGCCAGCACACCCGGGACTAGCGGGAGCAGTGAGCAGTTCTTC
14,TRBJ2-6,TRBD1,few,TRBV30,CAWGDRAGANVLTF,TGTGCCTGGGGAGACAGGGCTGGGGCCAACGTCCTGACTTTC
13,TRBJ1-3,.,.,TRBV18,CASSPGAGNTIYF,TGTGCCAGCTCACCCGGGGCTGGAAACACCATATATTTT
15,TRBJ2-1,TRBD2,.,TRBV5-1,CASSLALAGASEQFF,TGCGCCAGCAGCTTGGCGCTAGCGGGAGCTAGTGAGCAGTTCTTC
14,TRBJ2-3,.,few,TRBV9,CASGGAGRGDTQYF,TGTGCCAGCGGCGGGGCGGGAAGAGGAGATACGCAGTATTTT
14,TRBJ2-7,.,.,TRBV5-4,CASSLDSHTYEQYF,TGTGCCAGCAGCTTGGACAGCCACACCTACGAGCAGTACTTC
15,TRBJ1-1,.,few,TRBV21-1,CAGCGRDRGRTEAFF,TGTGCCGGGTGCGGACGGGACAGGGGGCGAACTGAAGCTTTCTTT
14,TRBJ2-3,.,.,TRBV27,CASSPRTSTDTQYF,TGTGCCAGCAGTCCTCGGACTAGCACAGATACGCAGTATTTT
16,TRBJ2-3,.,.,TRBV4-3,CASSQVGAVGSDTQYF,TGCGCCAGCAGCCAAGTGGGGGCCGTCGGGTCTGATACGCAGTATTTT
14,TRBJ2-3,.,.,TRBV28,CASSWAGSTDTQYF,TGTGCCAGCAGTTGGGCAGGGAGCACAGATACGCAGTATTTT
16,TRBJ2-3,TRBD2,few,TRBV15,CATSRDRLASTDTQYF,TGTGCCACCAGCAGAGATCGACTAGCGAGCACAGATACGCAGTATTTT
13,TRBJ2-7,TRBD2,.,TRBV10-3,CAIRGTSGYEQYF,TGTGCCATCAGGGGCACTAGCGGCTACGAGCAGTACTTC
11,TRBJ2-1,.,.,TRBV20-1,CSASVGNEQFF,TGCAGTGCCAGCGTCGGCAATGAGCAGTTCTTC
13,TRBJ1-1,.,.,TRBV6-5,CASSWGGNTEAFF,TGTGCCAGCAGTTGGGGGGGGAACACTGAAGCTTTCTTT
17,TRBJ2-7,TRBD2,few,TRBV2,CAGREGLAGRSSYEQYF,TGTGCCGGACGAGAGGGACTAGCGGGAAGGAGCTCCTACGAGCAGTACTTC
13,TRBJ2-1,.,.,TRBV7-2,CASSLYQANEQFF,TGTGCCAGCAGCTTATACCAGGCCAATGAGCAGTTCTTC
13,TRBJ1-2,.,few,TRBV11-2,CASSSRGLSGYTF,TGTGCCAGCAGCTCTCGCGGTTTATCAGGCTACACCTTC
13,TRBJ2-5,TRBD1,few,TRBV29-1,CSVDPDRGKTQYF,TGCAGCGTTGATCCTGACAGGGGCAAGACCCAGTACTTC
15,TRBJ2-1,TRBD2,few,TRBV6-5,CASSYLTGTSGQQFF,TGTGCCAGCAGTTACCTCACAGGGACTAGCGGCCAGCAGTTCTTC
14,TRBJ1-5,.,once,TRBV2,CASSVMGADQPQHF,TGTGCCAGCAGTGTGATGGGGGCTGATCAGCCCCAGCATTTT
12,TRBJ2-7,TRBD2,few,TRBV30,CAWSVVAGALGF,TGTGCCTGGAGTGTCGTAGCGGGAGCTTTGGGCTTC
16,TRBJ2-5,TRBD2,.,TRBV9,CASSARLAGGQETQYF,TGTGCCAGCAGCGCGCGACTAGCGGGAGGTCAAGAGACCCAGTACTTC
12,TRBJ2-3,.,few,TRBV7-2,CASSLQGAARHF,TGTGCCAGCAGCTTACAGGGCGCGGCGCGGCATTTT
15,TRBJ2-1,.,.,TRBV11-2,CASSLAPASYNEQFF,TGTGCCAGCAGCTTAGCCCCCGCTAGCTACAATGAGCAGTTCTTC
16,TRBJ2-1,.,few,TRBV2,CASSEARVGGYNEQFF,TGTGCCAGCAGTGAAGCGCGTGTCGGCGGGTACAATGAGCAGTTCTTC
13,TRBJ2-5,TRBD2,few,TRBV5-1,CASSMAGAETQYF,TGCGCCAGCAGCATGGCGGGAGCAGAGACCCAGTACTTC
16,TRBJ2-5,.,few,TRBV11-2,CASSLERGAVKETQYF,TGTGCCAGCAGCTTAGAACGGGGGGCTGTGAAGGAGACCCAGTACTTC
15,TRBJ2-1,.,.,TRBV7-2,CASSSQRAPHNEQFF,TGTGCCAGCAGCTCCCAGCGGGCCCCCCACAATGAGCAGTTCTTC
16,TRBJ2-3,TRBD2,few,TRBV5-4,CASSSRLAGEADTQYF,TGTGCCAGCAGCTCCAGACTAGCGGGAGAAGCAGATACGCAGTATTTT
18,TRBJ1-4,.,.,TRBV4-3,CASSQNPVAGTVGEKLFF,TGCGCCAGCAGCCAAAACCCCGTCGCGGGGACGGTAGGGGAAAAACTGTTTTTT
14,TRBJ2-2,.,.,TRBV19,CASKLDRGSGELFF,TGTGCCAGTAAACTGGATCGGGGGAGCGGGGAGCTGTTTTTT
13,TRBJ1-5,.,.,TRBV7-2,CASSPGLGQPQHF,TGTGCCAGCAGTCCAGGGCTGGGGCAGCCCCAGCATTTT
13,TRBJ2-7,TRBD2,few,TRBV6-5,CASQTSGAYEQYF,TGTGCCAGCCAGACTAGCGGGGCCTACGAGCAGTACTTC
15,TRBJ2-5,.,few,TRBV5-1,CASSTGDRVVETQYF,TGCGCCAGCAGCACGGGAGACCGGGTTGTAGAGACCCAGTACTTC
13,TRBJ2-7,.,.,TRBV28,CASSPRWAGEEYF,TGTGCCAGCAGTCCCCGTTGGGCAGGGGAAGAGTACTTC
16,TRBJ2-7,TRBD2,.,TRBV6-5,CASSYTRSGSSYEQYF,TGTGCCAGCAGTTATACCCGGAGCGGGAGCTCCTACGAGCAGTACTTC
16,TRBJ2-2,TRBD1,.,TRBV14,CASSENRGPNTGELFF,TGTGCCAGCAGCGAGAACAGGGGCCCGAACACCGGGGAGCTGTTTTTT
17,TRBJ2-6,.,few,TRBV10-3,CAATGGRGESGANVLTF,TGTGCCGCAACTGGCGGCAGAGGAGAGTCTGGGGCCAACGTCCTGACTTTC
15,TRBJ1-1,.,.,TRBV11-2,CASSADFGPPTEAFF,TGTGCCAGCAGCGCAGACTTCGGCCCCCCCACTGAAGCTTTCTTT
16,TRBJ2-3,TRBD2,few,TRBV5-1,CATTLTTSGSTDTQYF,TGCGCCACTACCCTGACGACTAGCGGGAGCACAGATACGCAGTATTTT
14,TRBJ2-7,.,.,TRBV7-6,CASSPPGTGYEQYF,TGTGCCAGCAGCCCACCCGGGACTGGCTACGAGCAGTACTTC
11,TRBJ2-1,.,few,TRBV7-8,CASTRYNEQFF,TGTGCCAGCACCAGATACAATGAGCAGTTCTTC
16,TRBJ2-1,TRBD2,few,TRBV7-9,CASSPRLAGPYNEQFF,TGTGCCAGCAGCCCAAGACTAGCGGGACCATACAATGAGCAGTTCTTC
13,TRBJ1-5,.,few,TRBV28,CASSSQGNQPQHF,TGTGCCAGCAGTTCCCAGGGAAATCAGCCCCAGCATTTT